The rows below give T cell receptor beta chains drawn from one sample of a study of vaccination and CD4 T cells after COVID-19. TCRdb re-called the PCR reads through MiXCR, storing one row per CDR3 protein. The sample yields fewer than 30,000 distinct CDR3 sequences, 45% to 55% seen once. The sample consisted of CD4+ T cells from blood, taken before SARS-CoV-2 vaccination. Source of these receptors: a human donor who had recovered from COVID-19. Each CDR3 is given with its conserved first and last residue. Clone size is stated in some rows and not others, as once, few, many or a class when expanded.

v_gene: TRBV6-5; abundance: few; CDR3aa: CASSYSRQLNSPLHF
v_gene: TRBV7-2; abundance: few; CDR3aa: CASSVSGTSGGNSYEQYF
v_gene: TRBV5-1; abundance: -; CDR3aa: CASSLIGQGADEQYF
v_gene: TRBV7-2; abundance: medium-sized; CDR3aa: CASSLTDTQYF
v_gene: TRBV18; abundance: -; CDR3aa: CASSPSRGYGYTF
v_gene: TRBV7-7; abundance: -; CDR3aa: CASSRSGTETQYF
v_gene: TRBV5-1; abundance: -; CDR3aa: CASSFTGGGHPREQYF
v_gene: TRBV20-1; abundance: -; CDR3aa: CSARVTRGGQSEQFF
v_gene: TRBV10-3; abundance: -; CDR3aa: CATGGSGANVLTF
v_gene: TRBV25-1; abundance: few; CDR3aa: CASSDGQGVDQPQHF
v_gene: TRBV28; abundance: -; CDR3aa: CASSPQGWETGELFF
v_gene: TRBV7-3; abundance: -; CDR3aa: CASSGTTNTGELFF
v_gene: TRBV7-9; abundance: few; CDR3aa: CASSWVTGELFF
v_gene: TRBV6-5; abundance: -; CDR3aa: CASSYSGREAYNEQFF
v_gene: TRBV27; abundance: -; CDR3aa: CASSLRQGLGSPLHF
v_gene: TRBV2; abundance: -; CDR3aa: CASRRRLADDNEQFF
v_gene: TRBV11-2; abundance: -; CDR3aa: CASTPLIQNTIYF
v_gene: TRBV28; abundance: few; CDR3aa: CASSGDQGELAIPKNPDTQYF
v_gene: TRBV24-1; abundance: few; CDR3aa: CATSDYTGAQETQYF
v_gene: TRBV7-9; abundance: -; CDR3aa: CASSQWTGGSYEQYF
v_gene: TRBV7-2; abundance: few; CDR3aa: CASSSVGMNTEAFF
v_gene: TRBV6-2/TRBV6-3; abundance: -; CDR3aa: CASSSGWDGRAGRRESNYGYTF
v_gene: TRBV4-1; abundance: -; CDR3aa: CASSREGSNQPQHF
v_gene: TRBV2; abundance: -; CDR3aa: CASSEAGREWKETQYF
v_gene: TRBV6-2/TRBV6-3; abundance: -; CDR3aa: CASTTTSGAGYTF
v_gene: TRBV7-3; abundance: -; CDR3aa: CASSDSYNEQFF
v_gene: TRBV6-2/TRBV6-3; abundance: -; CDR3aa: CASSSTGYTDTQYF
v_gene: TRBV20-1; abundance: -; CDR3aa: CSARTSLVEFF
v_gene: TRBV20-1; abundance: -; CDR3aa: CSAKTGARPSYEQYF
v_gene: TRBV20-1; abundance: -; CDR3aa: CSATGRVRLYF
v_gene: TRBV28; abundance: -; CDR3aa: CASSSPGRGDSPLHF
v_gene: TRBV20-1; abundance: few; CDR3aa: CSAPQRQGTEAFF
v_gene: TRBV10-3; abundance: -; CDR3aa: CASMTSGFDTDTQYF
v_gene: TRBV6-1; abundance: few; CDR3aa: CASSELGRGISGNTIYF
v_gene: TRBV7-3; abundance: -; CDR3aa: CASSLMANTEAFF
v_gene: TRBV5-5; abundance: -; CDR3aa: CASSSLTGGRHAEAFF
v_gene: TRBV20-1; abundance: -; CDR3aa: CSARDLRGDEQYF
v_gene: TRBV20-1; abundance: -; CDR3aa: CSGVVSGSSRGEQFF
v_gene: TRBV6-5; abundance: -; CDR3aa: CASSYVWEETQYF
v_gene: TRBV23-1; abundance: -; CDR3aa: CASTLPGWNTEAFF
v_gene: TRBV7-2; abundance: -; CDR3aa: CASSLEGWAGELFF
v_gene: TRBV15; abundance: -; CDR3aa: CATSGLGGTDTQYF
v_gene: TRBV19; abundance: once; CDR3aa: CASRNRASFYNEQFF
v_gene: TRBV20-1; abundance: -; CDR3aa: CSEGKGYTF
v_gene: TRBV5-4; abundance: -; CDR3aa: CASSNGLAGEETQYF
v_gene: TRBV7-8; abundance: few; CDR3aa: CASNPTPGQGANEQFF
v_gene: TRBV6-2/TRBV6-3; abundance: few; CDR3aa: CASSYSRTVNTEAFF
v_gene: TRBV28; abundance: -; CDR3aa: CASSLGRTLETQYF